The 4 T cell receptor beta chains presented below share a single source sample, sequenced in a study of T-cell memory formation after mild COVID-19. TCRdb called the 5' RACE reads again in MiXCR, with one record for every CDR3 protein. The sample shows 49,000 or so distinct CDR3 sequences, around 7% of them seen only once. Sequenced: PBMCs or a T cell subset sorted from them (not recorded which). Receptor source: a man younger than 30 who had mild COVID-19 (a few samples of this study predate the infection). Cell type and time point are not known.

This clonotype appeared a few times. CDR3: CASSPAEGRETQYF. In nucleotides, the CDR3 is TGCGCCAGCAGCCCCGCTGAGGGGAGGGAGACCCAGTACTTC. This chain joins TRBV5-1 and TRBJ2-5; maybe TRBD2 (6 bases). Trimming took 4 bases from V and 5 from J, leaving 15 bases between them. Germline V lookup: CDR1 SGHRS, CDR2 YFSETQ. The CDR3 contains 14 residues. Full variable domain (outside the CDR3, taken from reference TRBV5-1 and TRBJ2-5): KAGVTQTPRYLIKTRGQQVTLSCSPISGHRSVSWYQQTPGQGLQFLFEYFSETQRNKGNFPGRFSGRQFSNSRSEMNVSTLELGDSALYLCASSPAEGRETQYFGPGTRLLVL.

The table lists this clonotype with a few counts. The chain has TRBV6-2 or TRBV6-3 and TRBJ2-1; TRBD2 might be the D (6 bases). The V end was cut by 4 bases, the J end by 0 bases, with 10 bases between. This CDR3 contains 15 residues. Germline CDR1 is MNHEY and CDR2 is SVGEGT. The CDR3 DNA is TGTGCCAGCAGTTCTGGGGGGTACTCCTACAATGAGCAGTTCTTC. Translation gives CASSSGGYSYNEQFF.

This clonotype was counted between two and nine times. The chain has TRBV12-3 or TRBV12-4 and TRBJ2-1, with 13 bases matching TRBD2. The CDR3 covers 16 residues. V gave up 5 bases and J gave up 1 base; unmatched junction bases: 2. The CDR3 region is CASSLTSGGSYNEQFF. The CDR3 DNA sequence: TGTGCCAGCAGTCTGACTAGCGGGGGGTCCTACAATGAGCAGTTCTTC.

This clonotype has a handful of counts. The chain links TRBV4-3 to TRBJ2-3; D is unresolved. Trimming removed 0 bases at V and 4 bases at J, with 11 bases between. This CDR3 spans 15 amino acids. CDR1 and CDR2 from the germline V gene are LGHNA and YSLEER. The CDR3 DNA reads TGCGCCAGCAGCCAAGAGGGCTCCGGCCCAGATACGCAGTATTTT. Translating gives CASSQEGSGPDTQYF.